These 10 T cell receptor beta chains came from one sample sequenced in a study of identical twins. Each CDR3 protein is one row after TCRdb ran MiXCR on the 5' RACE reads. This sample has about 530,000 distinct CDR3 sequences, with around 22% found just once. This sample also appeared in a second study, on yellow fever vaccine responses in identical twins.

Input material: CD4+ T cells sorted from blood. The receptors shown here come from a woman between 18 and 29 years old in good health.

This chain joins TRBV19 and TRBJ2-5, with D unresolved. Germline V lookup: CDR1 LNHDA, CDR2 SQIVND (reference sequence). CDR3 size: 16 residues. Trimming shortened V by 1 base and J by 0 bases, and 12 bases separated the two germline ends. In DNA, the CDR3 is TGTGCCAGTAGTATAGCGACGAGCGCCTACCAAGAGACCCAGTACTTC. Translated: CASSIATSAYQETQYF.

This chain uses TRBV7-9 with TRBJ1-1; the D gene is possibly TRBD1 (6 bases). This CDR3 comprises 11 residues. With 5 bases removed from V and 8 bases from J, the gap between germline ends came to 9 bases. CDR1 SEHNR and CDR2 FQNEAQ come from the germline V gene (reference sequence). The DNA of the CDR3 is TGTGCCAGCAGCCTCGACAGGGAAGCTTTCTTT. Its translation is CASSLDREAFF.

Only a few counts were recorded for this clonotype. The DNA of the CDR3 is TGTGCCAGCAGCATGCACACAGGGGGGGGTGAAAAACTGTTTTTT. Amino acids: CASSMHTGGGEKLFF. This chain links TRBV3-1 with TRBJ1-4; 8 bases line up with TRBD1. The V and J ends lost 5 bases and 7 bases, in that order; junction bases with no gene match: 9. The CDR3 covers 15 residues. CDR1 and CDR2 from the germline V gene are LGHDT and YNNKEL (reference sequence).

The chain recombines TRBV7-8 with TRBJ2-3, with TRBD2 identical over 8 bases. CDR1 and CDR2 from the germline V gene are SGHVS and FQNEAQ. Germline trimming cut 4 bases from V and 6 bases from J; bases unmatched to any gene: 9. The CDR3 loop spans 15 amino acids. CDR3 nucleotide sequence: TGTGCCAGCAGCTCGAGCGCGGGAGGATACGATACGCAGTATTTT. Amino acid sequence: CASSSSAGGYDTQYF.

The chain combines TRBV6-1 with TRBJ2-3; D not certain. CDR1 is MNHNS, CDR2 SASEGT, per germline. The V gene lost 6 bases and the J gene lost 6 bases, with 16 bases spanning the gap. The CDR3 runs to 14 residues. The CDR3: CASSGPPNQDTQYF. The CDR3 DNA reads TGTGCCAGCAGCGGCCCCCCTAACCAGGATACGCAGTATTTT.

The rearrangement uses TRBV10-3 and TRBJ2-5; D is ambiguous. The CDR3 covers 13 residues. Germline CDR1 is ENHRY and CDR2 is SYGVKD. Between the trimmed V and J ends, which lost 2 bases and 1 base, there was a span of 5 bases. The CDR3 DNA is TGTGCCATCAGTGAGCGGTTCCAAGAGACCCAGTACTTC. Translating gives CAISERFQETQYF.

The chain carries TRBV15 and TRBJ2-3; TRBD2 matches at 16 bases. The ends lost 0 bases at V and 5 bases at J; junction bases unmatched: 11. The CDR3 contains 20 residues. CDR1 is LNHNV, CDR2 YYDKDF, per germline (reference sequence). The CDR3 nucleotides are TGTGCCACCAGCAGAGATCTGAAGGGACTAGCGGGAGGGCCTGTAGATACGCAGTATTTT. It codes for CATSRDLKGLAGGPVDTQYF.

The V and J genes are TRBV12-3 or TRBV12-4 and TRBJ2-1; 12 positions match TRBD2. The CDR3 is made up of 15 amino acids. After removal of 6 bases from V and 6 bases from J, the junction contained 6 bases not matched to a gene. CDR3 DNA: TGTGCCAGCAGCCTTCGACTAGCGGGAGCCAATGAGCAGTTCTTC. Encoded protein: CASSLRLAGANEQFF.

The chain is built from TRBV12-3 or TRBV12-4 and TRBJ2-3; D is possibly TRBD2 (6 bases). With 7 bases removed from V and 6 bases from J, the gap between germline ends came to 14 bases. The CDR3 is 13 residues long. CDR3 nucleotide sequence: TGTGCCAGCACTCCCTGGGAGGCGGATACGCAGTATTTT. Its protein is CASTPWEADTQYF.

In this sample, this clonotype turned up a few times. The rearrangement links TRBV4-2 to TRBJ2-7, with 9 nucleotides matching TRBD2. This CDR3 is built from 17 residues. The trim removed 1 base at V and 0 bases at J, leaving 7 bases unmatched. The germline CDR1 and CDR2 sequences are LGHNA and YNFKEQ. The CDR3 DNA reads TGTGCCAGCAGCCAAGTGCTAGCGGGACATAGCTCCTACGAGCAGTACTTC. This sequence encodes CASSQVLAGHSSYEQYF.